The 5 T cell receptor beta chains in this list originate from one sample, sequenced in a study of shared T cell receptors in the human thymus. Generated by immunoSEQ multiplex PCR, the TCRdb table keeps only in-frame clones and is missing some. The table records hundreds of thousands of clones, around 87% of them present only once. This same sample was also taken into another study, of human thymus T cells.

The sample consisted of thymocytes. The receptors here all came from a boy less than two years old with a congenital heart defect.

The chain is built from TRBV7-2 and TRBJ1-2; D perhaps matches TRBD1 (6 bases). The V end was cut by 0 bases, the J end by 3 bases, with 14 bases between. The CDR3 loop spans 16 amino acids. CDR1 SGHTA and CDR2 FQGNSA come from the germline V gene. CDR3 nucleotides: TGTGCCAGCAGCTTAGCGGCAGCCGGGGGGCACTATGGCTACACCTTC. This codes for CASSLAAAGGHYGYTF.

In this sample, this clone turned up a few times. The rearrangement uses TRBV4-3 and TRBJ2-1, with 16 nucleotides matching TRBD2. The germline CDR1 and CDR2 sequences are LGHNA and YSLEER. V dropped 0 bases and J dropped 5; count of bases not matched to a gene: 10. This CDR3 comprises 20 residues. Here the CDR3 reads CASSQDIGTSGRANNNEQFF. CDR3 nucleotides: TGCGCCAGCAGCCAAGATATAGGGACTAGCGGGAGGGCCAATAACAATGAGCAGTTCTTC.

This chain connects TRBV12-5 to TRBJ2-2; 11 positions match TRBD2. This CDR3 contains 17 residues. V was clipped by 4 bases and J by 7 bases; unmatched bases: 11. Germline values: CDR1 LGHNT, CDR2 FRNRAP. CDR3 region: CASGWGLADPKGGELFF. In DNA form, the CDR3 reads TGTGCTAGTGGTTGGGGACTAGCGGACCCGAAGGGCGGGGAGCTGTTTTTT.

The rearrangement joins TRBV27 to TRBJ2-3; 10 bases align to TRBD2. The CDR3 has 17 amino acids. From germline, CDR1 is MNHEY and CDR2 SMNVEV (reference sequence). V was pared by 6 bases and J by 1 base, with 10 bases of the junction left unmatched. As DNA, the CDR3 is TGTGCCAGCAGCCCCGGGGCTAGCGGGGGACGCACAGATACGCAGTATTTT. It encodes CASSPGASGGRTDTQYF.

The J gene is TRBJ2-7, the V gene TRBV5-6, with 8 bases aligning to TRBD1. CDR1 SGHDT and CDR2 YYEEEE come from the germline V gene. The CDR3 is 17 residues long. Losses at the gene ends were 4 bases for V and 3 bases for J; bases not matched to a gene: 15. The CDR3: CASSRRARDRRYYEQYF. In nucleotides, the CDR3 is TGTGCCAGCAGCAGGCGGGCTCGGGACAGGCGTTACTACGAGCAGTACTTC.